The 24 T cell receptor beta chains listed next were all sequenced from one sample in a study of T cell responses to AZD1222 COVID-19 vaccine. The repertoire was sequenced with immunoSEQ multiplex PCR; TCRdb's copy has only in-frame clones and lacks some. The sample yields around 90,000 clones, about 86% seen once. The specimen was peripheral blood, collected on day 0 of AZD1222 vaccination. The receptors were sampled from an adult in good health.

The chain uses TRBV6-5 and TRBJ1-3; D unclear. Germline V gene sequence: CDR1 MNHEY, CDR2 SVGAGI. The CDR3 runs 14 residues. Trimming stripped 10 bases from V and 0 bases from J, with 13 bases between. CDR3 nucleotide sequence: TGTGCCACACGAAGGGATCTCTCTGGAAACACCATATATTTT. This sequence encodes CATRRDLSGNTIYF.

The gene calls are TRBV6-6 and TRBJ1-4; D remains unclear. The CDR3 consists of 15 residues. Trimming left V 5 bases short and J 4 bases short, with 14 bases between. CDR1 and CDR2 (germline): MNHNY, SVGAGI (reference sequence). The CDR3 is CASSTDWAGNEKLFF. The DNA of the CDR3 is TGTGCCAGCAGTACGGACTGGGCGGGTAATGAAAAACTGTTTTTT.

This clone has just one count. The chain carries TRBV27 and TRBJ1-6, with unresolved D. Trimming stripped 2 bases from V and 7 bases from J, with 9 bases between. CDR3 size: 14 residues. CDR1 MNHEY and CDR2 SMNVEV come from the germline V gene (reference sequence). This CDR3 reads CASSLLGTNSPLHF. The CDR3 DNA reads TGTGCCAGCAGTTTACTGGGTACGAATTCACCCCTCCACTTT.

This chain links TRBV2 with TRBJ2-2, with 9 bases identical to TRBD2. Germline CDR1 is SNHLY and CDR2 is FYNNEI. The CDR3 spans 12 residues. Trimming cost V 6 bases and J 12 bases; bases outside gene matches: 5. Here the CDR3 DNA reads TGTGCCAGCAGAGGACTAGCGCCCCAGCTGTTTTTT. This codes for CASRGLAPQLFF.

J is TRBJ2-5 and V is TRBV5-1; D is perhaps TRBD1 (5 bases). The CDR3 length is 14 residues. Germline CDR1 and CDR2: SGHRS and YFSETQ. Deletions cut 1 base from V and 2 bases from J, with 9 bases between. The chain's CDR3 is CASSLLRQQETQYF. For the CDR3, the DNA is TGCGCCAGCAGCTTGCTCAGACAGCAAGAGACCCAGTACTTC.

This chain links TRBV20-1 with TRBJ2-1; TRBD2 aligns across 10 bases. CDR3 size: 13 residues. J gave up 9 bases and V 3 bases, and 5 bases lay outside the gene matches. CDR1 DFQATT and CDR2 SNEGSKA come from the germline V gene (reference sequence). The CDR3 nucleotides are TGCAGTGCTAGTATCCAGCGGGAGGGTGAGCAGTTCTTC. Residues: CSASIQREGEQFF.

This rearrangement joins TRBV2 to TRBJ2-3, with 10 bases fitting TRBD2. Per the germline V gene, CDR1 is SNHLY and CDR2 is FYNNEI. Losses at the gene ends were 2 bases for V and 4 bases for J; bases not matched to a gene: 3. This CDR3 comprises 15 residues. As DNA, the CDR3 is TGTGCCAGCAGTGAACGAGCGGGGGGGCCAGATACGCAGTATTTT. Translation gives CASSERAGGPDTQYF.

J is TRBJ2-3 and V is TRBV3-1 (or the pseudogene TRBV3-2); no clear D gene. Germline V gene data show CDR1 as LGHDT and CDR2 as YNNKEL (reference sequence). The CDR3 sequence is 12 residues long. V lost 1 base and J 4 bases, leaving 3 bases between the germline ends. The CDR3 sequence: CASSQVPDTQYF. For the CDR3, the DNA is TGTGCCAGCAGCCAAGTCCCAGATACGCAGTATTTT.

In nucleotides, the CDR3 is TGTGCCAGCAGTTACTCGAATAATATTCAGTCACCCCTCCACTTT. This encodes CASSYSNNIQSPLHF. V and J are TRBV6-5 and TRBJ1-6; D not certain. Trimming took 0 bases from V and 10 from J, leaving 13 bases between them. The CDR3 contains 15 residues. Germline V lookup: CDR1 MNHEY, CDR2 SVGAGI.

V is TRBV6-1 and J is TRBJ2-3, with D unclear. V shed 3 bases and J shed 7 bases, with 8 bases lying between them. The germline V gene has CDR1 MNHNS and CDR2 SASEGT. CDR3 length: 12 residues. The CDR3 protein is CASSEFSNTQYF. The DNA for the CDR3 is TGTGCCAGCAGTGAGTTTTCAAATACGCAGTATTTT.

This chain links TRBV29-1 with TRBJ2-3; 8 bases fit TRBD2. CDR3 size: 14 residues. Germline CDR1 is SQVTM and CDR2 is ANQGSEA. The V gene end was trimmed by 4 bases and the J gene end by 4 bases; junction bases not matched to a gene: 7. The DNA of the CDR3 is TGCAGCGTTGCCCCGGGACTAGTTGCAGATACGCAGTATTTT. Translated: CSVAPGLVADTQYF.

Only one count was recorded for this clone. The chain carries TRBV25-1 and TRBJ2-1; D possibly corresponds to TRBD2 (6 bases). V gave up 6 bases and J gave up 0 bases, with 12 bases separating them. Germline loops: CDR1 MGHDK, CDR2 SYGVNS. The CDR3 loop spans 15 amino acids. CDR3 protein: CASRGAGSSYNEQFF. CDR3 bases: TGTGCCAGCAGAGGGGCGGGGAGCTCCTACAATGAGCAGTTCTTC.

The CDR3 sequence is CASSPWTGELFF. As DNA, the CDR3 is TGTGCCAGCAGCCCGTGGACCGGGGAGCTGTTTTTT. The chain recombines TRBV7-6 with TRBJ2-2; the D is unclear. V was shortened by 5 bases and J by 5 bases, with 6 bases between the two germline ends. The CDR3 loop spans 12 amino acids. Germline V lookup: CDR1 SGHVS, CDR2 FNYEAQ.

V and J are TRBV24-1 and TRBJ1-1; D not resolved. The CDR3 is made up of 13 amino acids. Trimming pared 7 bases from V and 2 bases from J, leaving 10 bases between. Germline CDR1 is KGHDR and CDR2 is SFDVKD. DNA for the CDR3: TGTGCCACCAGCGGAGGAGTTAACACTGAAGCTTTCTTT. Its protein is CATSGGVNTEAFF.

The genes are TRBV18 and TRBJ2-6, with D perhaps TRBD2 (6 bases). The CDR3 runs 17 residues. V was pared by 2 bases and J by 0 bases, with 11 bases between. Germline lookup yields CDR1 KGHSH and CDR2 LQKENI. The CDR3 sequence is CASSPGTPSSGANVLTF. The CDR3 DNA follows: TGTGCCAGCTCACCAGGGACTCCAAGCTCTGGGGCCAACGTCCTGACTTTC.

J is TRBJ2-1 and V is TRBV2, with 11 bases matching TRBD2. CDR3 length: 15 residues. CDR1 is SNHLY and CDR2 is FYNNEI in the germline V gene. V trimming: 5 bases; J trimming: 4 bases; junction bases outside the gene matches: 4. CDR3 coding DNA: TGTGCCAGCAGTCCCGGGACTAGCGGATACAATGAGCAGTTCTTC. This gives the protein CASSPGTSGYNEQFF.

The gene calls are TRBV3-1 (or the pseudogene TRBV3-2) and TRBJ1-5; D might be TRBD1 (5 bases). Germline CDR1 is LGHDT and CDR2 is YNNKEL (reference sequence). Trimming cost V 4 bases and J 4 bases, with 8 bases left between them. The CDR3 runs to 13 residues. The CDR3 DNA follows: TGTGCCAGCAGCCTAGGGGTGAATCAGCCCCAGCATTTT. Its translation: CASSLGVNQPQHF.

The chain joins TRBV5-4 to TRBJ1-1, with D tentatively TRBD1 (6 bases). CDR3 length: 15 residues. Germline V gives CDR1 SGHNT, CDR2 YYREEE (reference sequence). V shed 4 bases and J shed 1 base, with 14 bases lying between them. The CDR3 DNA reads TGTGCCAGCAGCCCGCGAGACAGGCGGAACACTGAAGCTTTCTTT. Translating it yields CASSPRDRRNTEAFF.

This clone has only one observation. The CDR3 coding sequence is TGTGCCATCTCCCGGGACATCGTTTCACCCCTCCACTTT. As protein: CAISRDIVSPLHF. The chain links TRBV6-5 to TRBJ1-6; TRBD1 might be the D (6 bases). The germline V gene encodes CDR1 MNHEY and CDR2 SVGAGI. The CDR3 loop spans 13 amino acids. Trimming left V 10 bases short and J 9 bases short, with 16 bases between.

V gene TRBV7-9 combines with J gene TRBJ1-6; D gene ambiguous. V was trimmed by 5 bases and J by 0 bases, leaving 17 bases between them. The CDR3 is made up of 18 amino acids. Germline CDR1 and CDR2: SEHNR and FQNEAQ (reference sequence). The CDR3 DNA is TGTGCCAGCAGCCCCGGTAACTTGGGAAGCTCCTATAATTCACCCCTCCACTTT. This encodes CASSPGNLGSSYNSPLHF.

The count of this clone is one. The V gene is TRBV11-3, the J gene TRBJ2-1; D unclear. CDR3 size: 16 residues. V lost 5 bases and J 7 bases, leaving 21 bases between the germline ends. Germline V gene lookup returns CDR1 SGHNT and CDR2 YENEEA. The DNA for the CDR3 is TGTGCCAGCAGCCCGCGAGGTAGTTTTTCGTCGAATGAGCAGTTCTTC. Encoded protein: CASSPRGSFSSNEQFF.

The V call is TRBV19, the J call TRBJ2-7; TRBD1 agrees at 7 bases. Germline CDR1 reads LNHDA; CDR2 reads SQIVND (reference sequence). The CDR3 spans 13 residues. V lost 4 bases, J lost 3 bases, and 3 bases stayed unmatched. The CDR3 DNA follows: TGTGCCAGTAGTACCGGGGACAGCTACGAGCAGTACTTC. Translated, it gives CASSTGDSYEQYF.

This clone appeared a few times. The V gene is TRBV6-2 or TRBV6-3, the J gene TRBJ2-7, with 8 bases fitting TRBD2. Germline-derived CDR1 and CDR2 are MNHEY and SVGEGT. The V and J ends lost 2 bases and 12 bases, in that order; junction bases with no gene match: 6. CDR3 length: 12 residues. The CDR3 bases are TGTGCCAGCAGTTACATCGCGGGAGGATCGTACTTC. As protein: CASSYIAGGSYF.

CDR3 DNA: TGTGCCAGCAGCTTGGGGACTAGCGGGAGTGGCTACGAGCAGTACTTC. Its translation: CASSLGTSGSGYEQYF. The gene calls are TRBV7-6 and TRBJ2-7; 14 bases agree with TRBD2. The germline gives CDR1 SGHVS, CDR2 FNYEAQ. The CDR3 runs to 16 residues. V lost 3 bases and J lost 3; bases outside the gene matches: 4.